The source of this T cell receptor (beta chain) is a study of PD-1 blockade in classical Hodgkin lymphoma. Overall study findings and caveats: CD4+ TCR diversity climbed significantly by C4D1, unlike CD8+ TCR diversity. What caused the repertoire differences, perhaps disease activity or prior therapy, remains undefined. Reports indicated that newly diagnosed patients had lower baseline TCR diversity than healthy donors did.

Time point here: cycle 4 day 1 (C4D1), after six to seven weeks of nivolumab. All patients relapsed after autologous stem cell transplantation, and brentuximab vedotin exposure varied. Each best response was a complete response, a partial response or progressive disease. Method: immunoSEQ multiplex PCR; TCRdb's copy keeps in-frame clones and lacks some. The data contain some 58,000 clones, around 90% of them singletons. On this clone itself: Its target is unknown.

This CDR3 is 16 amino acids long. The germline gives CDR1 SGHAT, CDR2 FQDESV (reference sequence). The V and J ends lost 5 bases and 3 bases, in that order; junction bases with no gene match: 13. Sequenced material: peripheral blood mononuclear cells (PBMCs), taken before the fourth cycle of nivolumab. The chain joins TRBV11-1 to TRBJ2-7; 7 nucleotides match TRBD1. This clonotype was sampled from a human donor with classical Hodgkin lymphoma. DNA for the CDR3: TGTGCCAGCAGCCCAATAGGGGGCGCAGGATACTACGAGCAGTACTTC. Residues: CASSPIGGAGYYEQYF.